These 13 T cell receptor beta chains were all obtained from the same sample, sequenced in a study of blood T cell repertoires in COVID-19. The assay was immunoSEQ multiplex PCR, and TCRdb's table has in-frame clones only and misses some. The sample records about 270,000 clones, approximately 86% being singletons. The sequenced sample was PBMCs or T cells enriched from blood (not recorded which). These receptors came from a woman younger than 35 who had recovered from COVID-19.

The table lists this clone with a count of one. The chain uses TRBV28 and TRBJ1-5, with TRBD1 matching over 7 bases. Germline lookup yields CDR1 MDHEN and CDR2 SYDVKM. This CDR3 region has 18 residues. V shed 3 bases and J 1 base; nucleotides not matched to a gene: 12. CDR3 protein: CASSFDRDPQGSNQPQHF. The CDR3 DNA sequence: TGTGCCAGCAGTTTTGACAGGGATCCGCAGGGGAGCAATCAGCCCCAGCATTTT.

The genes are TRBV5-6 and TRBJ2-2; D is possibly TRBD1 (6 bases). Germline CDR1 reads SGHDT; CDR2 reads YYEEEE. The CDR3 contains 15 residues. V was pared by 4 bases and J by 1 base, with 11 bases between. The CDR3 nucleotides are TGTGCCAGCAGCCGGTCAGGGGTGAACACCGGGGAGCTGTTTTTT. Translating gives CASSRSGVNTGELFF.

The chain uses TRBV3-1 (or the pseudogene TRBV3-2) and TRBJ2-3; no clear D. The CDR3 is made up of 14 amino acids. From germline, CDR1 is LGHDT and CDR2 YNNKEL (reference sequence). V lost 6 bases and J 0 bases, leaving 10 bases between the germline ends. CDR3 coding DNA: TGTGCCAGCAGTCTGGGCCCAAGCACAGATACGCAGTATTTT. Translated: CASSLGPSTDTQYF.

The chain links TRBV13 to TRBJ1-5; D unclear. This CDR3 has 12 residues. Trimming shortened V by 5 bases and J by 3 bases, and 5 bases separated the two germline ends. CDR1 is PRHDT, CDR2 FYEKMQ, per germline (reference sequence). The CDR3 nucleotides read TGTGCCAGCAGCCTACCCAATCAGCCCCAGCATTTT. Translating it yields CASSLPNQPQHF.

This rearrangement joins TRBV28 to TRBJ2-1, with 12 nucleotides matching TRBD2. The length of the CDR3 is 15 residues. Germline values: CDR1 MDHEN, CDR2 SYDVKM. V lost 4 bases, J lost 10 bases, and 8 bases stayed unmatched. Here the CDR3 DNA reads TGTGCCAGCAGTTCGACTAGCGGGAGCCCAGTCGAGCAGTTCTTC. This translates into CASSSTSGSPVEQFF.

A note on this clone: Other nucleotide sequences from this sample produce the same CDR3. V and J are TRBV5-1 and TRBJ1-1; the D gene is possibly TRBD1 (6 bases). Trimming left V 1 base short and J 6 bases short, with 25 bases between. The CDR3 is 18 residues long. Germline CDR1 reads SGHRS; CDR2 reads YFSETQ. The CDR3 loop is CASSLTPTRTVYQAEAFF. The DNA for the CDR3 is TGCGCCAGCAGCTTGACGCCGACGAGGACAGTATATCAGGCTGAAGCTTTCTTT.

The chain uses TRBV5-6 and TRBJ1-1, with no clear D. Trimming stripped 0 bases from V and 1 base from J, with 7 bases between. The germline CDR1 and CDR2 sequences are SGHDT and YYEEEE. This CDR3 spans 14 amino acids. For the CDR3, the DNA is TGTGCCAGCAGCTTGGCCCGGTGGAACACTGAAGCTTTCTTT. Protein sequence: CASSLARWNTEAFF.

The chain carries TRBV11-3 and TRBJ2-3; a weak D match, TRBD2 (6 bases). The germline V gene encodes CDR1 SGHNT and CDR2 YENEEA. V was trimmed by 4 bases and J by 6 bases, leaving 14 bases between them. This CDR3 is built from 14 residues. The CDR3 sequence is CASSYSGVRDTQYF. CDR3 DNA: TGTGCCAGCAGCTATAGCGGTGTGAGGGATACGCAGTATTTT.

The genes are TRBV27 and TRBJ2-1; 13 bases fit TRBD2. V shed 5 bases, J shed 4 bases, and the junction held 2 bases outside the gene matches. From germline, CDR1 is MNHEY and CDR2 SMNVEV (reference sequence). The length of the CDR3 is 15 residues. The CDR3, as DNA: TGTGCCAGCAGTCGGACTAGCGGGAGTTACAATGAGCAGTTCTTC. Its protein is CASSRTSGSYNEQFF.

V usage is TRBV5-1 and J usage is TRBJ2-3, with 7 bases aligning to TRBD1. V gave up 3 bases and J gave up 0 bases; unmatched junction bases: 13. Germline loops: CDR1 SGHRS, CDR2 YFSETQ. This CDR3 region has 18 residues. The CDR3 is CASSSEPTDRASTDTQYF. CDR3 in DNA: TGCGCCAGCAGCTCCGAACCCACCGACAGGGCTAGCACAGATACGCAGTATTTT.

The chain has TRBV11-2 and TRBJ2-6, with 11 bases that match TRBD1. The CDR3 contains 17 residues. V shed 5 bases and J 0 bases; nucleotides not matched to a gene: 3. Germline CDR1 and CDR2: SGHAT and FQNNGV. The CDR3 loop is CASSPGTGGSGANVLTF. CDR3 DNA sequence: TGTGCCAGCAGCCCCGGGACAGGGGGCTCTGGGGCCAACGTCCTGACTTTC. Supplemented by reference TRBV11-2 and TRBJ2-6, the full variable domain reads EAGVAQSPRYKIIEKRQSVAFWCNPISGHATLYWYQQILGQGPKLLIQFQNNGVVDDSQLPKDRFSAERLKGVDSTLKIQPAKLEDSAVYLCASSPGTGGSGANVLTFGAGSRLTVL.

The V and J genes are TRBV7-9 and TRBJ2-5, with TRBD2 as a possible D gene (5 bases). The V end lost 4 bases, the J end lost 5 bases, and 23 bases lay between the germline ends. The CDR3 runs 17 residues. Germline CDR1 and CDR2: SEHNR and FQNEAQ (reference sequence). The CDR3 DNA follows: TGTGCCAGCAGCTACGCCTGGAGGCAGAGAAACAAGGAGACCCAGTACTTC. This gives the protein CASSYAWRQRNKETQYF.

The chain carries TRBV7-3 and TRBJ2-3; D is undetermined. V dropped 3 bases and J dropped 5 bases, with 12 bases sitting between them. From germline, CDR1 is SGHTA and CDR2 FQGTGA. The CDR3 runs 14 residues. The CDR3 sequence: CASSLRSAKDTQYF. The CDR3 DNA follows: TGTGCCAGCAGCTTGAGGAGCGCCAAAGATACGCAGTATTTT.